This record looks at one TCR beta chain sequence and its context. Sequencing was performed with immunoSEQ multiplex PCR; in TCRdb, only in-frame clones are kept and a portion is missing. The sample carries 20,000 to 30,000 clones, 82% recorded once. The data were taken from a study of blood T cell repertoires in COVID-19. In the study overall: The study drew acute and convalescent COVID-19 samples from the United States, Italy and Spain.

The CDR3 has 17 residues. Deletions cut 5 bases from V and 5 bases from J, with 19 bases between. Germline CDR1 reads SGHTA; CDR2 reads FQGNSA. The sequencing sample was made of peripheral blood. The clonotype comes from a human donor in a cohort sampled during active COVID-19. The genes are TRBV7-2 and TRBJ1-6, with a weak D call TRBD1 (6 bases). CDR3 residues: CASSIHRRGLNNSPLHF. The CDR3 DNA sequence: TGTGCCAGCAGCATCCACCGGCGGGGGCTAAATAATTCACCCCTCCACTTT.